These 25 T cell receptor beta chains were sequenced from one sample in a study of CD8 T cells in ankylosing spondylitis. One entry per CDR3 protein results from TCRdb running MiXCR on the 5' RACE reads. The table lists around 480,000 distinct CDR3 sequences, about 15% of them singletons. What these receptors recognize is not known. Study-wide findings and caveats: For ankylosing spondylitis blood, a TCR beta motif of 7 or 8 highly homologous variants appeared characteristic.

The sequenced material came from blood, either unsorted or a sorted T cell fraction (not recorded which). These receptors all stem from a male donor with ankylosing spondylitis.

This clonotype has a count of ten or more. V and J are TRBV6-5 and TRBJ1-3; D is unclear. Trimming took 4 bases from V and 0 from J, leaving 10 bases between them. The CDR3 runs 15 residues. Germline CDR1 MNHEY, CDR2 SVGAGI. The CDR3 DNA is TGTGCCAGCAGTTTTGATCCGCGCTCTGGAAACACCATATATTTT. Its translation is CASSFDPRSGNTIYF.

The chain couples TRBV20-1 to TRBJ1-4; D is undetermined. V dropped 7 bases and J dropped 0 bases, with 9 bases sitting between them. This CDR3 has 13 residues. The germline CDR1 and CDR2 sequences are DFQATT and SNEGSKA (reference sequence). The CDR3 loop is CSVPGATNEKLFF. The CDR3 DNA is TGCAGTGTTCCAGGTGCAACTAATGAAAAACTGTTTTTT.

This clonotype turned up a few times. For the CDR3, the DNA is TGTGCCAGCAGCGTAGGGCAGACCACAGATACGCAGTATTTT. The encoded protein is CASSVGQTTDTQYF. The chain employs TRBV9 and TRBJ2-3; D unresolved. The CDR3 runs 14 residues. Germline assignment: CDR1 SGDLS and CDR2 YYNGEE. V was cut by 0 bases and J by 2 bases, with 7 bases left in between. Based on the CDR3 plus reference TRBV9 and TRBJ2-3, the full variable domain is DSGVTQTPKHLITATGQRVTLRCSPRSGDLSVYWYQQSLDQGLQFLIQYYNGEERAKGNILERFSAQQFPDLHSELNLSSLELGDSALYFCASSVGQTTDTQYFGPGTRLTVL.

The genes are TRBV10-3 and TRBJ1-1, with D uncertain. The CDR3 has 12 residues. Germline CDR1 is ENHRY and CDR2 is SYGVKD. V lost 5 bases and J 4 bases, leaving 8 bases between the germline ends. This CDR3 is CAISSGLTEAFF. The CDR3 DNA reads as TGTGCCATCAGTTCGGGCCTCACTGAAGCTTTCTTT.

This clonotype was found a few times. V is TRBV7-2 and J is TRBJ2-3; D is tentatively TRBD1 or TRBD2 (5 bases each). CDR1 is SGHTA, CDR2 FQGNSA, per germline. Trimming took 2 bases from V and 6 from J, leaving 12 bases between them. The CDR3 covers 14 residues. The CDR3 DNA is TGTGCCAGCAGCTTATGGGGACCACCCGATACGCAGTATTTT. Amino acid sequence: CASSLWGPPDTQYF.

This chain joins TRBV12-3 or TRBV12-4 and TRBJ1-5; 9 bases align to TRBD1. The CDR3 length is 15 residues. The V gene end was trimmed by 4 bases and the J gene end by 3 bases; junction bases not matched to a gene: 4. DNA of the CDR3: TGTGCCAGCAGTTCGACAGGGGGGTACAATCAGCCCCAGCATTTT. Amino acids: CASSSTGGYNQPQHF.

The CDR3 sequence is CASSAGTRETQYF. The DNA for the CDR3 is TGTGCCAGCAGCGCGGGTACCAGGGAGACCCAGTACTTC. This chain joins TRBV9 and TRBJ2-5; D is undetermined. This CDR3 spans 13 amino acids. V was clipped by 3 bases and J by 5 bases, with 11 bases between them. Per the germline V gene, CDR1 is SGDLS and CDR2 is YYNGEE.

This clonotype was counted between two and nine times. This chain uses TRBV5-5 with TRBJ1-6; D not resolved. Trimming took 4 bases from V and 4 from J, leaving 6 bases between them. Per the germline V gene, CDR1 is SGHKS and CDR2 is YYEKEE (reference sequence). The CDR3 covers 13 residues. CDR3 DNA sequence: TGTGCCAGCAGCGCTACTTATAATTCACCCCTCCACTTT. Its protein product is CASSATYNSPLHF.

Many counts were recorded for this clonotype. This chain joins TRBV5-1 and TRBJ2-3, with D perhaps TRBD1 (5 bases). From germline, CDR1 is SGHRS and CDR2 YFSETQ. V was clipped by 5 bases and J by 5 bases, with 18 bases between them. The CDR3 sequence is 15 residues long. This chain's CDR3 is CASSGLGRAIDTQYF. The DNA for the CDR3 is TGCGCCAGCAGTGGGTTGGGCAGGGCGATAGATACGCAGTATTTT.

This rearrangement joins TRBV7-9 to TRBJ2-5; D remains unclear. Deletions cut 5 bases from V and 4 bases from J, with 11 bases between. Germline V CDR1 and CDR2: SEHNR, FQNEAQ (reference sequence). The CDR3 is 13 amino acids. CDR3: CASSRPSGETQYF. Here the CDR3 DNA reads TGTGCCAGCAGCCGCCCTAGTGGAGAGACCCAGTACTTC.

This chain joins TRBV9 and TRBJ2-2; 13 positions agree with TRBD2. Germline loops: CDR1 SGDLS, CDR2 YYNGEE. The J segment lost 5 bases and the V segment lost 3 bases, leaving 10 bases of the junction unmatched. CDR3 length equals 18 residues. The CDR3 sequence: CASSDRTSGSLITGELFF. In nucleotides, the CDR3 is TGTGCCAGCAGCGACCGGACTAGCGGGAGTTTGATTACCGGGGAGCTGTTTTTT.

The chain recombines TRBV7-2 with TRBJ2-7; the match to TRBD2 covers 11 bases. There are 17 residues in the CDR3. Germline V gives CDR1 SGHTA, CDR2 FQGNSA. V was clipped by 0 bases and J by 4 bases; unmatched bases: 8. The CDR3 here is CASSLAGTSGSGYEQYF. The CDR3 region has the DNA TGTGCCAGCAGCTTAGCGGGAACTAGCGGGAGTGGGTACGAGCAGTACTTC.

This clonotype was seen more than once but under ten times. This chain links TRBV20-1 with TRBJ2-5; 8 positions agree with TRBD2. The V and J ends lost 1 base and 1 base, in that order; junction bases with no gene match: 11. CDR3 length: 17 amino acids. CDR1 is DFQATT and CDR2 is SNEGSKA in the germline V gene (reference sequence). CDR3 protein: CSARGGVRRGAQETQYF. CDR3 DNA sequence: TGCAGTGCTAGAGGAGGGGTTAGGCGGGGGGCCCAAGAGACCCAGTACTTC.

The chain carries TRBV20-1 and TRBJ2-2; 13 nucleotides match TRBD2. The CDR3 is made up of 14 amino acids. Germline CDR1 is DFQATT and CDR2 is SNEGSKA (reference sequence). Germline trimming cut 2 bases from V and 10 bases from J; bases unmatched to any gene: 4. In DNA form, the CDR3 reads TGCAGTGCTAGAAAGACTAGCGGGAGGACGGAGCTGTTTTTT. Protein product: CSARKTSGRTELFF.

The chain carries TRBV12-3 or TRBV12-4 and TRBJ2-1, with D perhaps matching TRBD2 (6 bases). The CDR3 loop spans 11 amino acids. V was pared by 7 bases and J by 9 bases, with 10 bases between. In nucleotides, the CDR3 is TGTGCCAGCACCAGACTAGGTGAGCAGTTCTTC. It codes for CASTRLGEQFF.

This clonotype came up once. The chain carries TRBV3-1 and TRBJ2-3, with 12 bases lining up with TRBD2. Germline values: CDR1 LGHDT, CDR2 YNNKEL (reference sequence). The CDR3 totals 17 residues. The trim removed 2 bases at V and 4 bases at J, leaving 7 bases unmatched. The DNA for the CDR3 is TGTGCCAGCAGCCAACGTCTACTAGCGGGGGGTTCAGATACGCAGTATTTT. Residues: CASSQRLLAGGSDTQYF.

The rearrangement links TRBV10-1 to TRBJ2-7; the D gene is possibly TRBD1 (6 bases). CDR1 is WNHNN, CDR2 SYGVQD, per germline (reference sequence). V was cut by 0 bases and J by 5 bases, with 11 bases left in between. The CDR3 runs 14 residues. The CDR3 DNA reads TGCGCCAGCAGTGAGTCGTTCAGACAGGACGAGCAGTACTTC. Translating gives CASSESFRQDEQYF.

This clonotype was observed a handful of times. V is TRBV12-3 or TRBV12-4 and J is TRBJ2-7; 7 positions agree with TRBD1. The J segment lost 6 bases and the V segment lost 4 bases, leaving 6 bases of the junction unmatched. The CDR3 totals 13 residues. The chain's CDR3 is CASSYGQALEQYF. DNA for the CDR3: TGTGCCAGCAGTTACGGACAGGCACTCGAGCAGTACTTC.

In this sample, this clonotype turned up once. V is TRBV4-3 and J is TRBJ2-7; 9 positions agree with TRBD2. The CDR3 runs 17 residues. J lost 0 bases, V lost 0 bases, and 6 bases had no gene match. Germline V gene lookup returns CDR1 LGHNA and CDR2 YSLEER. The CDR3 DNA follows: TGCGCCAGCAGCCAAGATCCGCCTAGCGGGACCTCCTACGAGCAGTACTTC. It specifies CASSQDPPSGTSYEQYF.

This clonotype was recorded many times. The gene calls are TRBV20-1 and TRBJ1-2; the D is unclear. The CDR3 has 14 amino acids. Germline CDR1 and CDR2: DFQATT and SNEGSKA (reference sequence). V lost 4 bases and J 4 bases, leaving 16 bases between the germline ends. CDR3 DNA: TGCAGTGCTACTAATGAGGGTTTTGGCTATGGCTACACCTTC. As protein: CSATNEGFGYGYTF.

The chain employs TRBV5-1 and TRBJ1-3; tentative D call: TRBD1 (5 bases). V lost 0 bases, J lost 4 bases, and 11 bases lay in between. The germline CDR1 and CDR2 sequences are SGHRS and YFSETQ. This CDR3 spans 15 amino acids. CDR3 nucleotide sequence: TGCGCCAGCAGCTTGGGGCAGGGTGGCGGAAACACCATATATTTT. This gives the protein CASSLGQGGGNTIYF.

This clonotype was counted many times. The chain carries TRBV6-1 and TRBJ1-5; D call uncertain. V shed 8 bases and J shed 4 bases, with 18 bases lying between them. This CDR3 comprises 15 residues. CDR1 and CDR2 (germline): MNHNS, SASEGT. The CDR3: CASSYGGKANQPQHF. CDR3 DNA sequence: TGTGCCAGCTCCTATGGTGGGAAAGCGAATCAGCCCCAGCATTTT.

The rearrangement links TRBV29-1 to TRBJ2-7; TRBD1 agrees at 7 bases. Germline V lookup: CDR1 SQVTM, CDR2 ANQGSEA. Trimming took 4 bases from V and 0 from J; bases not matched to a gene: 9. There are 15 residues in the CDR3. The CDR3 DNA is TGCAGCGTTGTTAAGAGGGGGCCGATCTCCTACGAGCAGTACTTC. It codes for CSVVKRGPISYEQYF.

This clonotype has more than one count but fewer than ten. The gene calls are TRBV12-3 or TRBV12-4 and TRBJ2-4; the match to TRBD1 covers 7 bases. Trimming cost V 5 bases and J 0 bases; bases outside gene matches: 7. The CDR3 runs 16 residues. CDR3 region: CASSKQGTQAKNIQYF. CDR3 DNA: TGTGCCAGCAGTAAACAGGGGACACAAGCCAAAAACATTCAGTACTTC.

This chain links TRBV20-1 with TRBJ2-7; 8 nucleotides align to TRBD1. After removal of 5 bases from V and 1 base from J, the junction contained 7 bases not matched to a gene. The CDR3 is made up of 14 amino acids. Germline V gene lookup returns CDR1 DFQATT and CDR2 SNEGSKA (reference sequence). This CDR3 is CSALGQGVSYEQYF. The CDR3 region has the DNA TGCAGTGCTCTAGGACAGGGAGTTTCCTACGAGCAGTACTTC.